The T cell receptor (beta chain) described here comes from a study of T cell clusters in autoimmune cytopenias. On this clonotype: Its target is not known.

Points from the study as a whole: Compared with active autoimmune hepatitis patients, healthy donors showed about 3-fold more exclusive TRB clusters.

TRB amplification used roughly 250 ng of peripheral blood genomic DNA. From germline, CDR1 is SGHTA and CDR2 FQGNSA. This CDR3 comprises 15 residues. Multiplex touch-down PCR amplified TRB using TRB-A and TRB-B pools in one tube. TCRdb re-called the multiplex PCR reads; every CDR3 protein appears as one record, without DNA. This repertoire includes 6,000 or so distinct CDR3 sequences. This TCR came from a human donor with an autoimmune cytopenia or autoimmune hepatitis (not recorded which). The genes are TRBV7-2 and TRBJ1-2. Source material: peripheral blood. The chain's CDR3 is CASSLDRVGILGYTF. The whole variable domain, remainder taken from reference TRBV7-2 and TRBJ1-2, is GAGVSQSPSNKVTEKGKDVELRCDPISGHTALYWYRQSLGQGLEFLIYFQGNSAPDKSGLPSDRFSAERTGGSVSTLTIQRTQQEDSAVYLCASSLDRVGILGYTFGSGTRLTVV.